This T cell receptor (beta chain) was captured by sequencing in a study of Graves' ophthalmopathy and Graves' hyperthyroidism. Notes on the study in general: Detected in blood as well were most expanded thyroid clonotypes with frequency above 0.001.

This clonotype was picked up many times. The antigen is not known. Amplification targeted the TCR beta CDR3 regions, with RNA transcripts as the source material. HTBI primers were used in a first-round RT-PCR, which preceded a second-round multiplex PCR. TCRdb processed the multiplex PCR reads anew with MiXCR; each CDR3 protein has one entry. This table holds 580,000 or so distinct CDR3 sequences, just under 40% found once. After removal of 0 bases from V and 5 bases from J, the junction contained 3 bases not matched to a gene. The CDR3 totals 15 residues. Germline CDR1 and CDR2: SGHRS and YFSETQ. The chain is built from TRBV5-1 and TRBJ2-2; 8 bases map to TRBD1. The TCR comes from an adult man with Graves' hyperthyroidism. Sequenced: peripheral blood or thyroid tissue (not recorded which). CDR3 nucleotides: TGCGCCAGCAGCTTGGGGACAGGGCGGACCGGGGAGCTGTTTTTT. Residues: CASSLGTGRTGELFF.